This T cell receptor beta chain was observed in a study of CD8 T cells in ankylosing spondylitis. TCRdb recomputed calls from the 5' RACE reads with MiXCR, one row per CDR3 protein. The repertoire holds under 200,000 distinct CDR3 sequences, around 10% seen once, with 25% to 35% in the top ten. This CDR3 is 15 amino acids long. V dropped 3 bases and J dropped 10; count of bases not matched to a gene: 10. The germline V gene has CDR1 SGHDT and CDR2 YYEEEE. At least ten counts were recorded for this clonotype. The clonotype originates from a male donor with ankylosing spondylitis or in good health (not recorded which). Sequenced: blood, either unsorted or a sorted T cell fraction (not recorded which). This chain uses TRBV5-6 with TRBJ1-6; TRBD1 agrees at 7 bases. The CDR3 here is CASSYRQGSKSPLHF. The DNA for the CDR3 is TGTGCCAGCAGCTACAGACAGGGAAGTAAATCACCCCTCCACTTT.